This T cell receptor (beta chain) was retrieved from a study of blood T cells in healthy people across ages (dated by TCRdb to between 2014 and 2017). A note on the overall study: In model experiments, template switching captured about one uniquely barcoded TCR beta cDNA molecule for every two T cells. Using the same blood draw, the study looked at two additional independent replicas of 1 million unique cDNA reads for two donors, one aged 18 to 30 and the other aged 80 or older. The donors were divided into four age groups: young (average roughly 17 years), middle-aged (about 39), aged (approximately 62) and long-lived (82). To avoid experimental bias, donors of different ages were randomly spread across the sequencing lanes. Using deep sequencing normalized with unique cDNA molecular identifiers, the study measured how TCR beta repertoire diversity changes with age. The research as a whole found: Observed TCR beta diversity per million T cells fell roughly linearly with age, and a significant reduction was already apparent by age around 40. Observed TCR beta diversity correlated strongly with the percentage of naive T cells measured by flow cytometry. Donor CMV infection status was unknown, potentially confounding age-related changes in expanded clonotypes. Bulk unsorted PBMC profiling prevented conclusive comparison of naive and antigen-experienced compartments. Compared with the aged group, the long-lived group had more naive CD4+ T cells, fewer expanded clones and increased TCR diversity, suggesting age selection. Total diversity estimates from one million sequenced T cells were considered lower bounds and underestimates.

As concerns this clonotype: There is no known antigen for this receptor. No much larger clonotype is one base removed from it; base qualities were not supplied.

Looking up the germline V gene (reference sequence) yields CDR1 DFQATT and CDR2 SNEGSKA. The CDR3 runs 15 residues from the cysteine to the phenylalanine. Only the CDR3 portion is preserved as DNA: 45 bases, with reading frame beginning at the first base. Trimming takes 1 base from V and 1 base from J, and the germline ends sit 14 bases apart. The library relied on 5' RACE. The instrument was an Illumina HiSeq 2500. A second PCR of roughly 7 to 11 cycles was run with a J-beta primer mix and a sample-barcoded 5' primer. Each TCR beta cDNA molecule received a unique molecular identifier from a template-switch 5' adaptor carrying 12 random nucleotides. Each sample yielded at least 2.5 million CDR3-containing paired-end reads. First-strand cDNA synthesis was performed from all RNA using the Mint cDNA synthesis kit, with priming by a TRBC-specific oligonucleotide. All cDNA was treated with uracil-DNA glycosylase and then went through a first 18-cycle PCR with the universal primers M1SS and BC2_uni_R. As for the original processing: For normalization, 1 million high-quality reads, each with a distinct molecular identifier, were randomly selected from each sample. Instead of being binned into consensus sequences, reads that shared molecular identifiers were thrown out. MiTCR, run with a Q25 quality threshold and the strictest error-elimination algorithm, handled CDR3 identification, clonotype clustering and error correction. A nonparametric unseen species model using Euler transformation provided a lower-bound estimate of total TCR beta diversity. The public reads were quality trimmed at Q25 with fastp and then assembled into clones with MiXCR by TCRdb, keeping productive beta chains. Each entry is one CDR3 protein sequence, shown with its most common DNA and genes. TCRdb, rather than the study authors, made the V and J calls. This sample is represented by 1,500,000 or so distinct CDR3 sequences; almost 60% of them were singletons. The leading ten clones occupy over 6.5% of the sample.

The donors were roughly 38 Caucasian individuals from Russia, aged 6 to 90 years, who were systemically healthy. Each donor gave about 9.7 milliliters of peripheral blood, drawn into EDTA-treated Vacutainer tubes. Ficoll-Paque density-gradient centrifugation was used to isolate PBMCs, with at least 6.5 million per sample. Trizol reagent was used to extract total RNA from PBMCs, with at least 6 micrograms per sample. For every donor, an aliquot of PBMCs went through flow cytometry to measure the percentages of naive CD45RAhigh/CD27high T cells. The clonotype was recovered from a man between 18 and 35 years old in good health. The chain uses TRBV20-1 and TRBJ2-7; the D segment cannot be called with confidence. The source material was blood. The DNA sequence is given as TGCAGTGCTAGAGGAGGCGGCATTTGGTCCTACGAGCAGTACTTC. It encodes CSARGGGIWSYEQYF.